One sample yielded the 18 T cell receptor beta chains listed below, sequenced in a study of blood T cells in healthy people across ages. A second PCR, run for about 7 to 11 cycles, used a sample-barcoded 5' primer plus a J-beta primer mix. TCRdb itself ran the 5' RACE reads through MiXCR, one entry per CDR3 protein. The data contain about 1.6 million distinct CDR3 sequences, about 31% of them singletons. Material: blood. The receptors here all came from a woman under 40 in good health.

To note about this clonotype: This clone may be a read error of a much larger clone one base away. The rearrangement joins TRBV20-1 to TRBJ2-1; 9 nucleotides match TRBD2. CDR1 and CDR2 (germline): DFQATT, SNEGSKA (reference sequence). The CDR3 totals 15 residues. Trimming at V came to 5 bases and at J to 8 bases, leaving 13 bases not matched to a gene. The CDR3 reads CSAATGTSHFDEQFF. The CDR3 region has the DNA TGCAGTGCTGCCACCGGGACTAGCCACTTCGATGAGCAGTTCTTC.

This chain joins TRBV3-1 and TRBJ2-1; 9 bases are a match to TRBD2. J was trimmed by 8 bases and V by 0 bases; bases with no gene match: 8. CDR1 and CDR2 from the germline V gene are LGHDT and YNNKEL (reference sequence). The length of the CDR3 is 16 residues. The CDR3 DNA is TGTGCCAGCAGCCAAGAAATAGCTAGCGGGGAGGATGAGCAGTTCTTC. Its translation is CASSQEIASGEDEQFF.

This chain connects TRBV6-5 to TRBJ1-4; 12 bases agree with TRBD1. Germline CDR1 MNHEY, CDR2 SVGAGI. V lost 6 bases, J lost 9 bases, and 5 bases stayed unmatched. The CDR3 length is 14 residues. The CDR3 here is CASSPGTGGKKLFF. In DNA form, the CDR3 reads TGTGCCAGCAGCCCCGGGACAGGGGGCAAAAAACTGTTTTTT.

This clonotype turned up a few times. The chain links TRBV28 to TRBJ2-7; the D gene is possibly TRBD2 (6 bases). Judging by the DNA end, TRBJ2-4 fits better; the J call may be wrong. CDR3 size: 16 residues. The germline CDR1 and CDR2 sequences are MDHEN and SYDVKM. The CDR3 sequence is CASSLKGEAKLNIQYF. The CDR3 DNA reads as TGTGCCAGCAGTCTCAAAGGGGAGGCGAAACTAAACATTCAGTACTTC.

CDR3 nucleotide sequence: TGTGCCAGCAGCCCGCAGACTAGCGCCTCCTACGAGCAGTACTTC. Translating it yields CASSPQTSASYEQYF. The V gene is TRBV3-1, the J gene TRBJ2-7, with TRBD2 identical over 8 bases. Germline loops: CDR1 LGHDT, CDR2 YNNKEL (reference sequence). V shed 4 bases and J 0 bases; nucleotides not matched to a gene: 5. The CDR3 sequence is 15 residues long.

Of note for this clonotype: This may be a read error: a much more frequent sequence differs by one nucleotide. V gene TRBV12-3 or TRBV12-4 combines with J gene TRBJ2-1, with 9 bases that match TRBD1. The length of the CDR3 is 14 residues. CDR3 bases: TGTGCCAGCAGTCCCGGGACAGGGTACAATGTGCAGTTCTTC. This gives the protein CASSPGTGYNVQFF.

Regarding this clonotype: Being one base from a much bigger clone, this may be a read error. The chain links TRBV29-1 to TRBJ2-7, with a tentative D call TRBD2 (5 bases). Trimming shortened V by 4 bases and J by 2 bases, and 9 bases separated the two germline ends. This CDR3 is 12 amino acids long. The germline gives CDR1 SQVTM, CDR2 ANQGSEA. CDR3 sequence: CSVGEKAYEQYF. The DNA of the CDR3 is TGCAGCGTTGGGGAGAAAGCCTACGAGCAGTACTTC.

In the case of this clonotype: One junction end does not reproduce the germline sequence, and a read error may be involved. The chain has TRBV6-4 and TRBJ1-5; weak D call: TRBD1 (5 bases). The CDR3 length is 13 residues. Germline CDR1 is MRHNA and CDR2 is SNTAGT. The CDR3 coding sequence is TGTGCCAGCAGTGTGAGTGGGGGTCAGCCCCAGCGTTTT. As protein: CASSVSGGQPQRF.

This clonotype was detected only a few times. The rearrangement uses TRBV28 and TRBJ1-6; D gene uncertain. Per germline, CDR1 MDHEN and CDR2 SYDVKM. The CDR3 is 16 amino acids. Deletions cut 1 base from V and 7 bases from J, with 14 bases between. This CDR3 is CASSLSGYSPNSPLHF. CDR3 DNA sequence: TGTGCCAGCAGTTTATCAGGCTACAGTCCGAATTCACCCCTCCACTTT.

The chain has TRBV9 and TRBJ1-1; D gene uncertain. Trimming removed 0 bases at V and 4 bases at J, with 10 bases between. CDR3 size: 14 residues. Germline-derived CDR1 and CDR2 are SGDLS and YYNGEE. CDR3 loop: CASSVDLGTTEAFF. In nucleotides, the CDR3 is TGTGCCAGCAGCGTAGATCTGGGTACCACTGAAGCTTTCTTT.

V and J are TRBV12-3 or TRBV12-4 and TRBJ2-3; D tentatively reads TRBD1 or TRBD2 (6 bases each). Trimming removed 5 bases at V and 4 bases at J, with 22 bases between. CDR3 length: 17 residues. The CDR3 DNA reads TGTGCCAGCAGTGGCGCGACAGGCCCTTGGGGGGCAGATACGCAGTATTTT. Its translation: CASSGATGPWGADTQYF.

This clonotype was found a few times. This rearrangement joins TRBV30 to TRBJ2-7; D possibly corresponds to TRBD1 (6 bases). CDR3 length: 14 residues. Germline CDR1 GTSNPN, CDR2 SVGIG (reference sequence). The V gene lost 2 bases and the J gene lost 6 bases, with 17 bases spanning the gap. The CDR3 loop is CAWSSGTLSTEQYF. The CDR3 region has the DNA TGTGCCTGGAGTTCCGGGACACTCTCGACCGAGCAGTACTTC.

Concerning this clonotype: One end of the junction varies from germline; a read error may be responsible. V usage is TRBV24-1 and J usage is TRBJ2-3; D is possibly TRBD2 (6 bases). The CDR3 length is 15 residues. CDR1 and CDR2 (germline): KGHDR, SFDVKD. Here the CDR3 reads CTTSDSGLHRDTQYF. DNA for the CDR3: TGTACCACCAGTGACTCGGGACTTCATCGGGATACGCAGTATTTT.

The chain has TRBV15 and TRBJ2-1; D call uncertain. CDR3 size: 16 residues. V lost 2 bases, J lost 2 bases, and 13 bases lay in between. Germline V lookup: CDR1 LNHNV, CDR2 YYDKDF (reference sequence). The CDR3 region has the DNA TGTGCCACCAGCAGACCCCCCCAGGTAACCTACAATGAGCAGTTCTTC. Amino acid sequence: CATSRPPQVTYNEQFF. Drawing the rest from reference TRBV15 and TRBJ2-1, the complete variable domain is DAMVIQNPRYQVTQFGKPVTLSCSQTLNHNVMYWYQQKSSQAPKLLFHYYDKDFNNEADTPDNFQSRRPNTSFCFLDIRSPGLGDTAMYLCATSRPPQVTYNEQFFGPGTRLTVL.

V and J are TRBV6-2 or TRBV6-3 and TRBJ1-5; tentative D call: TRBD1 (6 bases). CDR1 is MNHEY, CDR2 SVGEGT, per germline. The ends were cut back, 2 bases at V and 4 bases at J, with 12 bases in the middle. CDR3 length: 15 residues. CDR3 bases: TGTGCCAGCAGTTACGGGGGCCCGGGAAATCAGCCCCAGCATTTT. This translates into CASSYGGPGNQPQHF.

This clonotype was seen only a few times. The rearrangement links TRBV20-1 to TRBJ2-4, with D possibly matching TRBD1 (6 bases). CDR3 length: 15 amino acids. The V gene's germline CDR1 is DFQATT and CDR2 SNEGSKA (reference sequence). Between the trimmed V and J ends, which lost 6 bases and 0 bases, there was a span of 15 bases. The CDR3 region is CSATMDSVAKNIQYF. The CDR3, as DNA: TGCAGTGCCACCATGGACAGTGTAGCCAAAAACATTCAGTACTTC.

Only a few counts were recorded for this clonotype. This chain uses TRBV20-1 with TRBJ2-5; 8 bases match TRBD2. The CDR3 sequence is 15 residues long. Trimming took 3 bases from V and 2 from J; bases not matched to a gene: 8. Germline CDR1 reads DFQATT; CDR2 reads SNEGSKA (reference sequence). This chain's CDR3 is CSASTRLATQETQYF. As DNA, the CDR3 is TGCAGTGCTAGTACCAGACTAGCGACACAAGAGACCCAGTACTTC.

The chain is built from TRBV6-5 and TRBJ2-7; 9 bases align to TRBD2. Per germline, CDR1 MNHEY and CDR2 SVGAGI. The CDR3 loop spans 15 amino acids. V gave up 5 bases and J gave up 2 bases; unmatched junction bases: 7. CDR3 region: CASSIAGGVTYEQYF. As DNA, the CDR3 is TGTGCCAGCAGTATCGCGGGGGGGGTAACCTACGAGCAGTACTTC.